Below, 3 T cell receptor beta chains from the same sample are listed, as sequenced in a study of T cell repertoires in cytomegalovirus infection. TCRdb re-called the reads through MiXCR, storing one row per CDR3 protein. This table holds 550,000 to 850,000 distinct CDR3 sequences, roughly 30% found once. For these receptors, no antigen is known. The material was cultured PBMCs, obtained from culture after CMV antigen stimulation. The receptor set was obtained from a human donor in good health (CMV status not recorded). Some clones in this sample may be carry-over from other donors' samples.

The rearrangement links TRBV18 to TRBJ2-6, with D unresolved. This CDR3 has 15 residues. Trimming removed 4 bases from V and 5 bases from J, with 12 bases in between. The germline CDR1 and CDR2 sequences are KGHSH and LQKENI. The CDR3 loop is CASSRTEERANVLTF. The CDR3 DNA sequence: TGTGCCAGCTCACGTACTGAGGAGAGGGCCAACGTCCTGACTTTC. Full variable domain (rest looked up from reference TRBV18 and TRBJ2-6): NAGVMQNPRHLVRRRGQEARLRCSPMKGHSHVYWYRQLPEEGLKFMVYLQKENIIDESGMPKERFSAEFPKEGPSILRIQQVVRGDSAAYFCASSRTEERANVLTFGAGSRLTVL.

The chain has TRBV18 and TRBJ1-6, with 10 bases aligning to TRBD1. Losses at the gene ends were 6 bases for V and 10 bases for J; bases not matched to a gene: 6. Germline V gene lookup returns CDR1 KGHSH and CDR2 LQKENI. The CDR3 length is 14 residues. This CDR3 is CASSPGQGISPLHF. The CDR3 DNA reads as TGTGCCAGCTCTCCGGGACAGGGGATATCACCCCTCCACTTT.

The CDR3 region is CASSGGGAEKLFF. The CDR3 DNA follows: TGTGCCAGCAGTGGGGGGGGCGCGGAAAAACTGTTTTTT. The V and J genes are TRBV6-2 or TRBV6-3 and TRBJ1-4, with a possible D match to TRBD1 (6 bases). In germline, CDR1 is MNHEY, CDR2 SVGEGT. The CDR3 extends over 13 amino acids. Trimming pared 5 bases from V and 8 bases from J, leaving 12 bases between.